The 17 T cell receptor beta chains presented below share a single source sample, sequenced in a study of T cells in Graves' hyperthyroidism and ophthalmopathy. Amplified TCR beta CDR3 regions derived from RNA transcripts. TCR CDR3 regions were first amplified by RT-PCR with HTBI primers. TCRdb redid the calling of the multiplex PCR reads with MiXCR, one entry per CDR3 protein. The sample shows 200,000 to 300,000 distinct CDR3 sequences, roughly 15% of them seen only once. The sample was blood. These receptors originate from a woman aged 18-30 years with Graves' ophthalmopathy.

This clonotype was detected many times. The rearrangement links TRBV7-9 to TRBJ2-2; D is unresolved. V was shortened by 2 bases and J by 2 bases, with 9 bases between the two germline ends. This CDR3 comprises 15 residues. Germline V gene data show CDR1 as SEHNR and CDR2 as FQNEAQ (reference sequence). The CDR3 DNA reads as TGTGCCAGCAGCTTAAACCAGGCTAACACCGGGGAGCTGTTTTTT. Translated, it gives CASSLNQANTGELFF.

This clonotype has at least ten counts. This rearrangement joins TRBV6-6 to TRBJ2-7, with 9 bases matching TRBD1. J lost 7 bases, V lost 1 base, and 5 bases had no gene match. In germline, CDR1 is MNHNY, CDR2 SVGAGI (reference sequence). This CDR3 contains 14 residues. Here the CDR3 reads CASSYFGQGTEQYF. The CDR3, as DNA: TGTGCCAGCAGTTACTTCGGACAGGGGACGGAGCAGTACTTC.

This clonotype was counted many times. The chain joins TRBV19 to TRBJ1-1, with a tentative D call TRBD1 (5 bases). The length of the CDR3 is 14 residues. Germline assignment: CDR1 LNHDA and CDR2 SQIVND (reference sequence). The V gene lost 6 bases and the J gene lost 2 bases, with 13 bases spanning the gap. As DNA, the CDR3 is TGTGCCAGTAGCAAGGGGATGGTTAACACTGAAGCTTTCTTT. Encoded protein: CASSKGMVNTEAFF.

The rearrangement joins TRBV27 to TRBJ2-5; 11 bases fit TRBD2. CDR1 is MNHEY, CDR2 SMNVEV, per germline (reference sequence). Trimming cost V 1 base and J 2 bases; bases outside gene matches: 3. The CDR3 has 16 amino acids. The CDR3 DNA reads TGTGCCAGCAGTTTATATACTAGCGGGGGACAAGAGACCCAGTACTTC. Protein product: CASSLYTSGGQETQYF.

The chain uses TRBV5-8 and TRBJ1-1; D is ambiguous. The CDR3 has 13 residues. Trimming shortened V by 1 base and J by 11 bases, and 15 bases separated the two germline ends. Germline CDR1 is SGHTS and CDR2 is YDEGEE. This CDR3 reads CASSLKVNQGAFF. CDR3 sequence (DNA): TGTGCCAGCAGCTTGAAGGTGAACCAAGGGGCTTTCTTT.

This clonotype was observed many times. This chain connects TRBV2 to TRBJ2-5; D is undetermined. The germline V and J ends were trimmed by 2 bases and 3 bases, with 10 bases remaining between them. This CDR3 has 14 amino acids. Germline CDR1 is SNHLY and CDR2 is FYNNEI. The CDR3 DNA is TGTGCCAGCAGTGAAAGTGCGCAGAAAGAGACCCAGTACTTC. This translates into CASSESAQKETQYF.

This clonotype was seen a handful of times. The rearrangement uses TRBV4-3 and TRBJ1-1; TRBD1 agrees at 8 bases. The V gene end was trimmed by 0 bases and the J gene end by 4 bases; junction bases not matched to a gene: 4. The CDR3 is made up of 15 amino acids. Germline V gene data show CDR1 as LGHNA and CDR2 as YSLEER. Here the CDR3 DNA reads TGCGCCAGCAGCCAAGATCAGGGGGCGAGCACTGAAGCTTTCTTT. It codes for CASSQDQGASTEAFF.

This clonotype appeared many times. This chain links TRBV28 with TRBJ2-1, with D maybe TRBD1 (6 bases). In germline, CDR1 is MDHEN, CDR2 SYDVKM. The ends were cut back, 5 bases at V and 4 bases at J, with 15 bases in the middle. The CDR3 extends over 15 amino acids. CDR3 protein: CASSAPGTNYNEQFF. The CDR3 nucleotides are TGTGCCAGCAGTGCGCCCGGGACAAATTACAATGAGCAGTTCTTC.

This clonotype was observed many times. This chain joins TRBV7-9 and TRBJ1-1; 8 nucleotides align to TRBD1. The trim removed 5 bases at V and 7 bases at J, leaving 9 bases unmatched. The germline CDR1 and CDR2 sequences are SEHNR and FQNEAQ (reference sequence). The CDR3 consists of 14 residues. In nucleotides, the CDR3 is TGTGCCAGCAGCCCGGACAGGGAAGTTGGTGAAGCTTTCTTT. Translation: CASSPDREVGEAFF.

This chain joins TRBV15 and TRBJ2-6, with 7 bases identical to TRBD2. The CDR3 contains 16 residues. V lost 4 bases and J lost 0; bases outside the gene matches: 3. Germline values: CDR1 LNHNV, CDR2 YYDKDF (reference sequence). In DNA form, the CDR3 reads TGTGCCACCAGCACCAAGCGGGGCTCTGGGGCCAACGTCCTGACTTTC. Residues: CATSTKRGSGANVLTF. Complete variable domain (other parts from reference TRBV15 and TRBJ2-6): DAMVIQNPRYQVTQFGKPVTLSCSQTLNHNVMYWYQQKSSQAPKLLFHYYDKDFNNEADTPDNFQSRRPNTSFCFLDIRSPGLGDTAMYLCATSTKRGSGANVLTFGAGSRLTVL.

This clonotype was picked up many times. The J gene is TRBJ1-1, the V gene TRBV10-3; D possibly corresponds to TRBD1 (6 bases). Between the trimmed V and J ends, which lost 6 bases and 5 bases, there was a span of 7 bases. Looked up from germline, CDR1 is ENHRY and CDR2 is SYGVKD. CDR3 length equals 11 residues. The CDR3 DNA reads as TGTGCCATCAGCAGGGGAACTGAAGCTTTCTTT. Protein: CAISRGTEAFF.

The chain links TRBV5-4 to TRBJ1-3, with D possibly TRBD1 on 5 matching bases. The CDR3 totals 15 residues. The germline CDR1 and CDR2 sequences are SGHNT and YYREEE (reference sequence). V was cut by 3 bases and J by 2 bases, with 12 bases left in between. The CDR3 nucleotides read TGTGCCAGCAGCTGGATGGGGGATGCTGGAAACACCATATATTTT. Translated, it gives CASSWMGDAGNTIYF.

The chain links TRBV6-2 or TRBV6-3 to TRBJ1-2, with TRBD1 matching over 9 bases. Germline trimming cut 7 bases from V and 8 bases from J; bases unmatched to any gene: 20. The CDR3 is 17 residues long. The germline V gene encodes CDR1 MNHEY and CDR2 SVGEGT. CDR3 DNA sequence: TGTGCCAGCACCCGGGGTGGTCAGGGACAGGGAATAGGAGGCTACACCTTC. As protein: CASTRGGQGQGIGGYTF.

This clonotype has a count of ten or more. The rearrangement joins TRBV3-1 to TRBJ1-2, with TRBD1 matching over 8 bases. Germline-derived CDR1 and CDR2 are LGHDT and YNNKEL (reference sequence). This CDR3 is built from 15 residues. Trimming at V came to 1 base and at J to 0 bases, leaving 1 base not matched to a gene. The CDR3 DNA reads as TGTGCCAGCAGCCAAGGGGGACAGGCTAACTATGGCTACACCTTC. It yields the protein CASSQGGQANYGYTF.

The table lists this clonotype with many counts. This chain uses TRBV7-8 with TRBJ2-7; D tentatively fits TRBD1 or TRBD2 (5 bases each). This CDR3 spans 13 amino acids. Germline V gives CDR1 SGHVS, CDR2 FQNEAQ. V was trimmed by 3 bases and J by 3 bases, leaving 9 bases between them. In DNA form, the CDR3 reads TGTGCCAGCAGCTTCGGGACCCACTACGAGCAGTACTTC. This sequence encodes CASSFGTHYEQYF.

This clonotype was recorded many times. This chain connects TRBV7-9 to TRBJ2-5, with 14 bases identical to TRBD2. The V and J ends lost 6 bases and 3 bases, in that order; junction bases with no gene match: 12. This CDR3 region has 18 residues. Germline CDR1 reads SEHNR; CDR2 reads FQNEAQ (reference sequence). Here the CDR3 reads CASRRGLAGGNFEETQYF. The DNA of the CDR3 is TGTGCCAGCAGGCGCGGACTAGCGGGGGGTAATTTCGAAGAGACCCAGTACTTC.

The CDR3 sequence: CASSRTSGSRLSYNEQFF. The CDR3 DNA sequence: TGTGCCAGCAGCAGGACTAGCGGGAGTAGGCTCTCCTACAATGAGCAGTTCTTC. The J gene is TRBJ2-1, the V gene TRBV2; 13 bases fit TRBD2. J gave up 0 bases and V 6 bases, and 8 bases lay outside the gene matches. The length of the CDR3 is 18 residues. CDR1 and CDR2 (germline): SNHLY, FYNNEI. Full variable domain (remainder filled in from reference TRBV2 and TRBJ2-1): EPEVTQTPSHQVTQMGQEVILRCVPISNHLYFYWYRQILGQKVEFLVSFYNNEISEKSEIFDDQFSVERPDGSNFTLKIRSTKLEDSAMYFCASSRTSGSRLSYNEQFFGPGTRLTVL.